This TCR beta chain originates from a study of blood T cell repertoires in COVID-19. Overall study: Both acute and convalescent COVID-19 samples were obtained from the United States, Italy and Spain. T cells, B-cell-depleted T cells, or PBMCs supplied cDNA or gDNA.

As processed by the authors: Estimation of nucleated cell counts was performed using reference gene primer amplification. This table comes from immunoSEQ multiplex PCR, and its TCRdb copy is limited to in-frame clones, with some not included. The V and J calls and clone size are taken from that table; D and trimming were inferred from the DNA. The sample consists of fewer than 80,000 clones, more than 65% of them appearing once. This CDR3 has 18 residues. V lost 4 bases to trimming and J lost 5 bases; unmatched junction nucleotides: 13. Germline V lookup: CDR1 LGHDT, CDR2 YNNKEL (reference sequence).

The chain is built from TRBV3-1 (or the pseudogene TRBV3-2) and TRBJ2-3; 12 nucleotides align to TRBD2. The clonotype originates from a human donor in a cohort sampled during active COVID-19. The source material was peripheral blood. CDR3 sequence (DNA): TGTGCCAGCAGCCCGTATCGGGCTAGCGGGGGGGCTAGAGATACGCAGTATTTT. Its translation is CASSPYRASGGARDTQYF.